A single TCR beta chain is shown here with its context. Its antigen is still unknown. No much larger clone exists at a distance of one base, and base qualities are not known. TCRbeta CDR3 regions were sequenced with the immunoSEQ Assay. After extraction, genomic DNA underwent amplification by bias-controlled multiplex PCR, followed by high-throughput sequencing. The paper's processing steps were these. Collapsing and filtering of sequences were performed to quantify the absolute abundance of each unique TCRbeta CDR3 region. T cell fraction was estimated by normalization of TCRbeta template counts to usable DNA, with usable DNA being measured through amplification of reference genes present in all nucleated cells. Repertoire TCRs were annotated as SARS-CoV-2-specific when V gene, CDR3 amino acid sequence and J gene were exactly matched to a known reactive TCR set. The reference SARS-CoV-2 TCR set was obtained from MIRA and was filtered for enrichment in COVID-19-positive ImmuneCODE repertoires, whereby public or cross-reactive TCRs were removed. Based on the MIRA antigens, annotated TCRs were further analysed at the level of specific ORF or position within ORF. Depth was the summed frequency of annotated unique rearrangements, while breadth was defined as annotated unique rearrangements over total unique productive rearrangements. Two-sided Wilcoxon rank-sum tests were used to compare TCR breadth between groups. TCRdb retrieved this table from immuneACCESS and kept in-frame rearrangements only. Not all clones are present; in checked studies, unresolved V genes account for under half, and no reason is known for the remainder. The V and J calls and clone size come from that table; D and trimming were worked out from the DNA. The sample profile shows about half a million clones; roughly 87% of them were found once. Around 1.6% of the sample is taken by the ten largest.

In light of the paper, this sample's treatment or condition label describes: 15 to 20 received Ad26.COV2.S at low or high dose, single or two shots; five or six received placebo; per-sample allocation not given. Repertoires of vaccine and placebo recipients were sequenced from samples collected on day 63 after the first injection. Between 29 July and 7 August 2020, Cohort 1b enrolled about 27 adults aged 18-55 years at one site in Boston, USA. Ad26.COV2.S was a replication-incompetent adenovirus type 26 vector expressing a prefusion-stabilized SARS-CoV-2 spike protein from the original Wuhan strain. The sample originates from a study of Ad26.COV2.S vaccination and SARS-CoV-2 variants (TCRdb year 2021). At the level of the whole study: Vaccine-arm donors came from COV1001, a multicentre, randomized, double-blind, placebo-controlled phase I-IIa trial of Ad26.COV2.S in healthy adults. Sequencing of the TCRbeta repertoire served to evaluate the specificity and breadth of SARS-CoV-2-reactive T cell receptors following Ad26.COV2.S vaccination. Dosing of Ad26.COV2.S was intramuscular, at either 5x10^10 or 1x10^11 viral particles, delivered as one shot or as two shots spaced 56 days apart. A total of 32 samples were included in the TCR-sequenced set, comprising roughly 19 Ad26.COV2.S vaccine recipients, 5 placebo recipients and 8 SARS-CoV-2 convalescent individuals. Investigators did not know the trial group allocation while performing experiments and assessing outcomes. Trial participants were randomized into five groups of five, in which low-dose or high-dose Ad26.COV2.S was given once or twice, or placebo was given on both occasions.

V loses 6 bases at its end and J loses 1 base; junction bases beyond the gene matches: 4. The germline V gene encodes CDR1 KGHSH and CDR2 LQKENI. The CDR3, cysteine through phenylalanine, is 15 amino acids long. Left in the record is the CDR3 DNA by itself, 45 bases read in frame from the first base. The study at large found these results: Ad26.COV2.S recipients had higher spike-specific TCR breadth than placebo recipients (P = 0.0014). Comparable non-spike TCR breadth was observed between vaccine and placebo recipients, consistent with only spike being contained in the vaccine. Substantial breadth of spike-specific CD8+ and CD4+ T cell responses was reported after vaccination. According to the authors, total T cell responses may have been underestimated by the TCR breadth and depth analyses. The study was not powered to compare responses between vaccine doses or regimens.

The receptor was isolated from a person aged 18 to 65 who received the Ad26.COV2.S COVID-19 vaccine or a placebo. Here the sequenced sample was peripheral blood, taken in a trial of Ad26.COV2.S vaccine versus placebo. This chain is built from TRBV18 and TRBJ2-5; 11 junctional bases match TRBD2. The sequenced DNA: TGTGCCAGCTCGCCTCTAGCGGGGGGCCAAGAGACCCAGTACTTC. Translated, this gives CASSPLAGGQETQYF. Beyond the CDR3, the reference TRBV18 and TRBJ2-5 genes provide the residues; the full variable domain reads: NAGVMQNPRHLVRRRGQEARLRCSPMKGHSHVYWYRQLPEEGLKFMVYLQKENIIDESGMPKERFSAEFPKEGPSILRIQQVVRGDSAAYFCASSPLAGGQETQYFGPGTRLLVL.